The 5 T cell receptor beta chains below were found in one sample sequenced in a study of human T cells and chemical hapten exposure. Specified time point: patch test 2, 6 weeks after DPC sensitization. Described treatment: therapeutic diphenylcyclopropenone sensitization with weekly scalp DPC. TCRdb used MiXCR to reprocess the RACE reads, holding one entry per CDR3 protein. The sample yields tens of thousands of distinct CDR3 sequences, 8.5% to 9% seen once. This sample comprised whole blood, obtained in connection with sensitization to the hapten diphenylcyclopropenone (DPC). The receptors originated from a woman aged 45-65 years with alopecia areata. Some clones in this sample may be carry-over from other donors' samples.

This clonotype was counted between two and nine times. CDR3 sequence: CASSKSPYNEQFF. The CDR3, as DNA: TGTGCCAGCAGCAAAAGCCCCTACAATGAGCAGTTCTTC. The J gene is TRBJ2-1, the V gene TRBV12-3 or TRBV12-4; D ambiguous. This CDR3 is 13 amino acids long. V was cut by 6 bases and J by 2 bases, with 8 bases left in between.

The table lists this clonotype with many counts. The chain couples TRBV3-1 to TRBJ2-3; D is perhaps TRBD2 (5 bases). The CDR3 loop spans 12 amino acids. V lost 1 base and J 6 bases, leaving 5 bases between the germline ends. CDR1 is LGHDT and CDR2 is YNNKEL in the germline V gene (reference sequence). The CDR3 bases are TGTGCCAGCAGCCAAGTAGCGGATACGCAGTATTTT. Amino acids: CASSQVADTQYF.

The rearrangement joins TRBV20-1 to TRBJ2-4; D remains unclear. The CDR3 is made up of 13 amino acids. The germline CDR1 and CDR2 sequences are DFQATT and SNEGSKA (reference sequence). The V end lost 6 bases, the J end lost 6 bases, and 15 bases lay between the germline ends. CDR3 sequence (DNA): TGCAGTGCCTCTAGGGCGCATAGAAACATTCAGTACTTC. Its protein product is CSASRAHRNIQYF.

This clonotype was found many times. The CDR3 DNA sequence: TGTGCCAGCAGTGTGACCGGCGGTGCTGGAAACACCATATATTTT. Protein sequence: CASSVTGGAGNTIYF. The rearrangement links TRBV7-3 to TRBJ1-3; D ambiguous. Trimming took off 6 bases at V and 2 bases at J, with 14 bases between the two ends. Germline V lookup: CDR1 SGHTA, CDR2 FQGTGA. The CDR3 consists of 15 residues.

A note on this clonotype: Given a much more abundant clone one base away, this may be a read error. The chain couples TRBV5-4 to TRBJ1-2; TRBD1 might be the D (5 bases). V lost 3 bases and J 3 bases, leaving 9 bases between the germline ends. This CDR3 is 13 amino acids long. CDR1 is SGHNT and CDR2 is YYREEE in the germline V gene (reference sequence). The CDR3 region has the DNA TGTGCCAGCAGCTACAGGACGGACTATGGCTACACCTTC. This translates into CASSYRTDYGYTF. Drawing the rest from reference TRBV5-4 and TRBJ1-2, the complete variable domain is ETGVTQSPTHLIKTRGQQVTLRCSSQSGHNTVSWYQQALGQGPQFIFQYYREEENGRGNFPPRFSGLQFPNYSSELNVNALELDDSALYLCASSYRTDYGYTFGSGTRLTVV.